The 25 T cell receptor beta chains listed next were all sequenced from one sample in a study of shared clonotypes between healthy human individuals. The protocol was immunoSEQ multiplex PCR, while the TCRdb copy is restricted to in-frame clones and leaves out a portion. The table records roughly 2,300,000 clones, around 90% of them present only once. The sample was naive CD4+ T cells from PBMCs. As for subset: CD45RA+ positively selected. The source is a man aged 18 to 29 in good health. Some clones in this sample may be carry-over from other donors' samples.

The chain carries TRBV2 and TRBJ1-2, with 7 nucleotides matching TRBD1. The V gene's germline CDR1 is SNHLY and CDR2 FYNNEI. This CDR3 contains 13 residues. V gave up 7 bases and J gave up 2 bases; unmatched junction bases: 4. The CDR3 nucleotides are TGTGCCAGCACCACAGGGGCAAACTATGGCTACACCTTC. Its protein product is CASTTGANYGYTF. The whole variable domain, filled in from reference TRBV2 and TRBJ1-2, reads EPEVTQTPSHQVTQMGQEVILRCVPISNHLYFYWYRQILGQKVEFLVSFYNNEISEKSEIFDDQFSVERPDGSNFTLKIRSTKLEDSAMYFCASTTGANYGYTFGSGTRLTVV.

The chain employs TRBV7-2 and TRBJ2-7, with D perhaps TRBD1 or TRBD2 (5 bases each). Germline V gene data show CDR1 as SGHTA and CDR2 as FQGNSA. The CDR3 spans 13 residues. V lost 5 bases to trimming and J lost 9 bases, with 17 bases between them. CDR3 residues: CASSPQVGDRQYF. CDR3 sequence (DNA): TGTGCCAGCAGCCCCCAGGTGGGGGATCGGCAGTACTTC. The variable domain in full, with the rest retrieved from reference TRBV7-2 and TRBJ2-7, is GAGVSQSPSNKVTEKGKDVELRCDPISGHTALYWYRQSLGQGLEFLIYFQGNSAPDKSGLPSDRFSAERTGGSVSTLTIQRTQQEDSAVYLCASSPQVGDRQYFGPGTRLTVT.

The chain couples TRBV4-1 to TRBJ1-1; 9 nucleotides agree with TRBD1. In germline, CDR1 is MGHRA, CDR2 YSYEKL. This CDR3 contains 17 residues. V lost 0 bases, J lost 5 bases, and 10 bases stayed unmatched. The CDR3: CASSQDSTGGSSTEAFF. The CDR3 DNA sequence: TGCGCCAGCAGCCAAGATTCGACAGGGGGTAGTTCGACTGAAGCTTTCTTT.

The chain recombines TRBV27 with TRBJ2-7; TRBD2 matches 12 bases. This CDR3 contains 18 residues. With 6 bases clipped from V and 2 bases from J, the junction kept 14 bases outside the gene matches. The germline V gene encodes CDR1 MNHEY and CDR2 SMNVEV (reference sequence). In DNA form, the CDR3 reads TGTGCCAGCAGCCGATCAAAGACTAGCGGGAGTTGGGCCTACGAGCAGTACTTC. Its translation: CASSRSKTSGSWAYEQYF.

The chain uses TRBV19 and TRBJ2-1; D remains ambiguous. The CDR3 loop spans 14 amino acids. Between the trimmed V and J ends, which lost 4 bases and 7 bases, there was a span of 14 bases. From germline, CDR1 is LNHDA and CDR2 SQIVND (reference sequence). Here the CDR3 DNA reads TGTGCCAGTAGTAGATCCGCGCGGAGAAATGAGCAGTTCTTC. Protein product: CASSRSARRNEQFF.

The chain combines TRBV25-1 with TRBJ2-5, with D possibly matching TRBD1 (5 bases). V dropped 3 bases and J dropped 5 bases, with 16 bases sitting between them. Germline V lookup: CDR1 MGHDK, CDR2 SYGVNS. The CDR3 runs 15 residues. The CDR3 loop is CASSDGRVSMETQYF. The DNA for the CDR3 is TGTGCCAGCAGTGATGGCAGGGTGTCGATGGAGACCCAGTACTTC.

V usage is TRBV28 and J usage is TRBJ2-7, with D perhaps TRBD1 or TRBD2 (5 bases each). V dropped 4 bases and J dropped 3 bases, with 16 bases sitting between them. Germline V lookup: CDR1 MDHEN, CDR2 SYDVKM. The CDR3 contains 15 residues. CDR3 region: CASSSGPPVGYEQYF. In nucleotides, the CDR3 is TGTGCCAGCAGTTCGGGACCTCCGGTCGGCTACGAGCAGTACTTC.

This rearrangement joins TRBV9 to TRBJ2-5; 7 nucleotides line up with TRBD1. The CDR3 extends over 14 amino acids. The V and J ends lost 4 bases and 0 bases, in that order; junction bases with no gene match: 3. The germline V gene encodes CDR1 SGDLS and CDR2 YYNGEE. CDR3 nucleotides: TGTGCCAGCAGCCCCAGGGGGAACCAAGAGACCCAGTACTTC. It translates to CASSPRGNQETQYF.

This chain links TRBV6-5 with TRBJ2-1; 10 nucleotides match TRBD2. Germline trimming cut 0 bases from V and 8 bases from J; bases unmatched to any gene: 4. CDR3 length: 15 amino acids. The germline CDR1 and CDR2 sequences are MNHEY and SVGAGI. The CDR3 loop is CASSYSSSGSYEQFF. The CDR3 bases are TGTGCCAGCAGTTACTCGTCTAGCGGGAGCTATGAGCAGTTCTTC.

J is TRBJ1-5 and V is TRBV28, with 7 bases lining up with TRBD1. CDR3 length: 16 amino acids. CDR1 is MDHEN, CDR2 SYDVKM, per germline. The J segment lost 4 bases and the V segment lost 7 bases, leaving 13 bases of the junction unmatched. The CDR3 is CASISTGTEGNQPQHF. The CDR3 DNA follows: TGTGCCAGCATATCTACCGGGACAGAAGGGAATCAGCCCCAGCATTTT.

CDR3 sequence reads: CASSPRDRGLYEQYF. The CDR3 nucleotides read TGTGCCAGCAGCCCACGGGACAGGGGGTTGTACGAGCAGTACTTC. The chain combines TRBV11-2 with TRBJ2-7; 11 nucleotides align to TRBD1. The CDR3 length is 15 residues. CDR1 is SGHAT and CDR2 is FQNNGV in the germline V gene. The J segment lost 4 bases and the V segment lost 5 bases, leaving 7 bases of the junction unmatched.

V and J are TRBV10-3 and TRBJ2-3, with D tentatively TRBD1 (5 bases). CDR3 length equals 15 residues. The ends were cut back, 6 bases at V and 5 bases at J, with 18 bases in the middle. The germline V gene has CDR1 ENHRY and CDR2 SYGVKD. CDR3 coding DNA: TGTGCCATCAGCAGGGCCCAGGGTTCAGAAGATACGCAGTATTTT. Translated: CAISRAQGSEDTQYF.

This chain connects TRBV5-1 to TRBJ1-2, with D possibly being TRBD1 (5 bases). There are 19 residues in the CDR3. CDR1 and CDR2 (germline): SGHRS, YFSETQ. V was pared by 2 bases and J by 6 bases, with 29 bases between. CDR3 amino acids: CASSFGSGRWGAPEDGYTF. The CDR3 bases are TGCGCCAGCAGCTTCGGATCGGGGCGATGGGGAGCGCCCGAGGATGGCTACACCTTC.

This clone appeared a single time. Here the CDR3 DNA reads TGTGCCAGCAGCTTTGGAACCGGAGCAGAAAACATTCAGTACTTC. Translating gives CASSFGTGAENIQYF. This chain joins TRBV7-6 and TRBJ2-4; D uncertain. This CDR3 contains 15 residues. V was cut by 3 bases and J by 5 bases, with 14 bases left in between. Per the germline V gene, CDR1 is SGHVS and CDR2 is FNYEAQ.

This rearrangement joins TRBV7-9 to TRBJ2-7, with 10 bases matching TRBD1. V shed 5 bases, J shed 5 bases, and the junction held 6 bases outside the gene matches. Germline CDR1 reads SEHNR; CDR2 reads FQNEAQ (reference sequence). CDR3 size: 14 residues. The CDR3 spells CASSRQGASNEQYF. The CDR3 DNA is TGTGCCAGCAGCCGACAGGGGGCTTCCAACGAGCAGTACTTC.

The chain has TRBV11-2 and TRBJ1-1, with 7 bases aligning to TRBD1. The trim removed 5 bases at V and 5 bases at J, leaving 8 bases unmatched. CDR3 length: 14 residues. CDR1 and CDR2 from the germline V gene are SGHAT and FQNNGV. CDR3 sequence reads: CASSHYRGWTEAFF. The CDR3, as DNA: TGTGCCAGCAGCCATTACAGGGGCTGGACTGAAGCTTTCTTT.

As concerns this clone: This sample also contains other DNA sequences that code for the same CDR3. V gene TRBV5-1 combines with J gene TRBJ2-1, with D possibly TRBD1 on 6 matching bases. The germline CDR1 and CDR2 sequences are SGHRS and YFSETQ. Deletions cut 3 bases from V and 3 bases from J, with 13 bases between. CDR3 length: 15 residues. In DNA, the CDR3 is TGCGCCAGCAGCTCTGGGGGCCGGGGCTACAATGAGCAGTTCTTC. Its protein is CASSSGGRGYNEQFF. Using reference TRBV5-1 and TRBJ2-1 for the parts outside the CDR3, the full variable domain is KAGVTQTPRYLIKTRGQQVTLSCSPISGHRSVSWYQQTPGQGLQFLFEYFSETQRNKGNFPGRFSGRQFSNSRSEMNVSTLELGDSALYLCASSSGGRGYNEQFFGPGTRLTVL.

In its sample, this clone was seen once. The J gene is TRBJ2-1, the V gene TRBV20-1, with no clear D. The V gene lost 1 base and the J gene lost 10 bases, with 8 bases spanning the gap. CDR1 DFQATT and CDR2 SNEGSKA come from the germline V gene (reference sequence). The CDR3 extends over 11 amino acids. CDR3 loop: CSARGEAEQFF. The CDR3 DNA reads TGCAGTGCTAGAGGCGAGGCAGAGCAGTTCTTC.

V is TRBV11-2 and J is TRBJ2-7; TRBD2 agrees at 12 bases. V lost 0 bases to trimming and J lost 6 bases; unmatched junction nucleotides: 9. Germline loops: CDR1 SGHAT, CDR2 FQNNGV. The CDR3 runs to 17 residues. The CDR3 nucleotides read TGTGCCAGCAGCTTAGAAGGGACTAGCGGGTTCCGCGGCGAGCAGTACTTC. Its protein is CASSLEGTSGFRGEQYF.

The gene calls are TRBV29-1 and TRBJ1-2; maybe TRBD1 (6 bases). The ends were cut back, 7 bases at V and 4 bases at J, with 16 bases in the middle. From germline, CDR1 is SQVTM and CDR2 ANQGSEA. The CDR3 contains 13 residues. The CDR3 loop reads CSATNRVSYGYTF. CDR3 bases: TGCAGCGCGACAAACAGGGTATCCTATGGCTACACCTTC.

As regards this clone: An end of the junction does not agree with germline; a read error may underlie this. This chain connects TRBV18 to TRBJ2-1, with D perhaps matching TRBD1 or TRBD2 (5 bases each). Germline assignment: CDR1 KGHSH and CDR2 LQKENI. CDR3 length: 15 residues. This CDR3 is CASLVGGTSSFEQLF. In nucleotides, the CDR3 is TGTGCCAGCTTAGTTGGGGGTACGTCGTCGTTTGAGCAGCTCTTC.

V gene TRBV18 combines with J gene TRBJ1-4; D uncertain. This CDR3 is built from 13 residues. Trimming removed 6 bases from V and 5 bases from J, with 10 bases in between. Germline CDR1 reads KGHSH; CDR2 reads LQKENI. The CDR3 protein is CASSLIGNEKLFF. Here the CDR3 DNA reads TGTGCCAGCTCCCTTATCGGAAATGAAAAACTGTTTTTT.

Notes on this clone: Other DNA sequences from this sample encode an identical CDR3 as well. The rearrangement uses TRBV7-3 and TRBJ1-5; tentative D call: TRBD1 (5 bases). The CDR3 length is 13 residues. Trimming removed 5 bases from V and 4 bases from J, with 9 bases in between. Germline CDR1 reads SGHTA; CDR2 reads FQGTGA. The DNA for the CDR3 is TGTGCCAGCAGCCTAGACAGAAATCAGCCCCAGCATTTT. Translating it yields CASSLDRNQPQHF.

This clone appeared once. The chain recombines TRBV27 with TRBJ2-7, with TRBD2 identical over 8 bases. CDR1 and CDR2 (germline): MNHEY, SMNVEV (reference sequence). V shed 8 bases and J 4 bases; nucleotides not matched to a gene: 19. The CDR3 covers 17 residues. The DNA of the CDR3 is TGTGCCAGCGCTACAAGGCCGAGTAGCGGGAATCGGTACGAGCAGTACTTC. Its translation is CASATRPSSGNRYEQYF.

This chain uses TRBV28 with TRBJ2-4, with a weak D call TRBD2 (7 bases). CDR1 and CDR2 from the germline V gene are MDHEN and SYDVKM. The CDR3 covers 14 residues. V was trimmed by 2 bases and J by 6 bases, leaving 11 bases between them. CDR3 residues: CASSLAGAGNIQYF. CDR3 in DNA: TGTGCCAGCAGTTTAGCGGGGGCTGGAAACATTCAGTACTTC.